The next 20 T cell receptor beta chains were all read from a single sample in a study of OX40 agonist ivuxolimab in advanced cancers. Measured with immunoSEQ multiplex PCR; TCRdb has only the in-frame clones, and not every one. Of more than 90,000 clones in the sample, more than 80% were seen once. The material was CD4+ or CD8+ T cells sorted from blood, obtained in a trial of the OX40 agonist ivuxolimab. The source of these receptors is an adult with an advanced solid tumor such as melanoma, head and neck, liver or kidney cancer.

J is TRBJ2-3 and V is TRBV29-1; 10 bases map to TRBD2. The CDR3 consists of 14 residues. Looked up from germline, CDR1 is SQVTM and CDR2 is ANQGSEA. V lost 5 bases and J lost 8; bases outside the gene matches: 10. The DNA for the CDR3 is TGCAGCGTTCGGACTAGCGGAATCATTGGTACGCAGTATTTT. This codes for CSVRTSGIIGTQYF.

The rearrangement joins TRBV6-6 to TRBJ2-7, with D possibly being TRBD1 (5 bases). Trimming removed 4 bases from V and 2 bases from J, with 15 bases in between. The CDR3 covers 15 residues. In germline, CDR1 is MNHNY, CDR2 SVGAGI (reference sequence). The CDR3 sequence is CASSSRRQIAYEQYF. In DNA form, the CDR3 reads TGTGCCAGCAGTTCCCGTAGACAGATAGCCTACGAGCAGTACTTC.

This clone was picked up one time. This rearrangement joins TRBV7-9 to TRBJ1-4; D possibly corresponds to TRBD1 (6 bases). The length of the CDR3 is 13 residues. Trimming removed 6 bases at V and 5 bases at J, with 10 bases between. Germline values: CDR1 SEHNR, CDR2 FQNEAQ (reference sequence). The CDR3, as DNA: TGTGCCAGCAGATCACAGGGAAATGAAAAACTGTTTTTT. This sequence encodes CASRSQGNEKLFF.

The chain combines TRBV5-6 with TRBJ1-6; 7 positions match TRBD1. The germline CDR1 and CDR2 sequences are SGHDT and YYEEEE. V lost 6 bases, J lost 6 bases, and 12 bases stayed unmatched. There are 16 residues in the CDR3. CDR3 sequence: CASTLTPGQINSPLHF. CDR3 nucleotides: TGTGCCAGCACCCTCACCCCGGGACAGATTAATTCACCCCTCCACTTT.

This sequence joins TRBV7-9 and TRBJ1-2; D is possibly TRBD1 (5 bases). The germline V and J ends were trimmed by 5 bases and 8 bases, with 12 bases remaining between them. Per germline, CDR1 SEHNR and CDR2 FQNEAQ (reference sequence). The CDR3 length is 12 residues. CDR3 sequence reads: CASSALEGGYTF. DNA for the CDR3: TGTGCCAGCAGCGCGCTGGAGGGGGGCTACACCTTC.

The chain joins TRBV7-9 to TRBJ1-2, with D perhaps matching TRBD1 (6 bases). The CDR3 is 13 amino acids. CDR1 and CDR2 (germline): SEHNR, FQNEAQ (reference sequence). V was trimmed by 6 bases and J by 2 bases, leaving 10 bases between them. The chain's CDR3 is CASRGQGNYGYTF. CDR3 DNA sequence: TGTGCCAGCAGGGGGCAGGGGAACTATGGCTACACCTTC.

The chain has TRBV6-5 and TRBJ1-4; a possible D gene is TRBD1 (6 bases). CDR3 size: 15 residues. Deletions cut 0 bases from V and 8 bases from J, with 13 bases between. Germline V gene lookup returns CDR1 MNHEY and CDR2 SVGAGI. CDR3 coding DNA: TGTGCCAGCAGTTACTCGCAGGGGCGGGGAGAAAAACTGTTTTTT. Protein sequence: CASSYSQGRGEKLFF.

The rearrangement joins TRBV6-6 to TRBJ2-3; 10 nucleotides agree with TRBD2. The CDR3 has 16 amino acids. Germline assignment: CDR1 MNHNY and CDR2 SVGAGI (reference sequence). V shed 0 bases, J shed 4 bases, and the junction held 4 bases outside the gene matches. The CDR3 is CASSYSTAGGADTQYF. The CDR3 DNA is TGTGCCAGCAGTTACTCTACAGCGGGAGGGGCAGATACGCAGTATTTT.

V is TRBV6-6 and J is TRBJ1-5; D is unclear. From germline, CDR1 is MNHNY and CDR2 SVGAGI (reference sequence). V was pared by 6 bases and J by 3 bases, with 12 bases between. CDR3 length: 14 residues. CDR3 sequence (DNA): TGTGCCAGCAGCCCCGGGAAATCCAATCAGCCCCAGCATTTT. Translating gives CASSPGKSNQPQHF.

The genes are TRBV10-2 and TRBJ1-4; D may be TRBD1 (5 bases). The CDR3 spans 14 residues. Germline CDR1 and CDR2: WSHSY and SAAADI. Deletions cut 3 bases from V and 8 bases from J, with 13 bases between. The CDR3 spells CASSDGGEWEKLFF. The CDR3 DNA follows: TGCGCCAGCAGTGATGGAGGGGAATGGGAAAAACTGTTTTTT.

To note about this clone: The germline gene is not matched at one end of the junction; a read error may be the cause. The V and J genes are TRBV6-1 and TRBJ2-7; 11 nucleotides match TRBD2. Germline V gene data show CDR1 as MNHNS and CDR2 as SASEGT. CDR3 size: 16 residues. CDR3 in amino acids: CAISETSGSTPNEQYF. The CDR3, as DNA: TGTGCCATCAGTGAAACTAGCGGGAGCACCCCCAACGAGCAGTACTTC.

The chain is built from TRBV7-9 and TRBJ2-5, with D uncertain. Trimming stripped 5 bases from V and 1 base from J, with 8 bases between. CDR1 SEHNR and CDR2 FQNEAQ come from the germline V gene (reference sequence). The CDR3 is made up of 13 amino acids. CDR3: CASSNGLQETQYF. CDR3 bases: TGTGCCAGCAGCAACGGGCTCCAAGAGACCCAGTACTTC.

The rearrangement joins TRBV6-1 to TRBJ2-2; maybe TRBD2 (6 bases). V shed 1 base and J shed 9 bases, with 15 bases lying between them. Germline V CDR1 and CDR2: MNHNS, SASEGT. This CDR3 spans 15 amino acids. The CDR3 protein is CASSEETRVSRELFF. CDR3 nucleotide sequence: TGTGCCAGCAGTGAAGAGACTAGGGTATCCAGGGAGCTGTTTTTT.

The V gene is TRBV30, the J gene TRBJ1-4; 8 bases map to TRBD1. The CDR3 contains 14 residues. V lost 3 bases and J lost 8; bases outside the gene matches: 8. Germline-derived CDR1 and CDR2 are GTSNPN and SVGIG (reference sequence). Here the CDR3 DNA reads TGTGCCTGGAGAAATGACAGGGGTTCGGAAAAACTGTTTTTT. Amino acid sequence: CAWRNDRGSEKLFF.

The CDR3 reads CATRSDTGGFQPQHF. CDR3 DNA: TGTGCCACCAGATCCGATACAGGGGGCTTTCAGCCCCAGCATTTT. This chain uses TRBV15 with TRBJ1-5, with 9 bases identical to TRBD1. CDR3 length equals 15 residues. From germline, CDR1 is LNHNV and CDR2 YYDKDF (reference sequence). The V and J ends lost 6 bases and 6 bases, in that order; junction bases with no gene match: 9.

The chain joins TRBV4-3 to TRBJ2-3; the match to TRBD1 covers 8 bases. The CDR3 sequence is 15 residues long. V gave up 5 bases and J gave up 2 bases; unmatched junction bases: 6. Germline CDR1 LGHNA, CDR2 YSLEER. The CDR3 DNA sequence: TGCGCCAGCAGCGCCGGGACAGGATACACAGATACGCAGTATTTT. Translation: CASSAGTGYTDTQYF.

CDR3 loop: CASSLALAPSTDTQYF. The CDR3, as DNA: TGTGCCAGCAGTTTGGCCCTAGCCCCAAGCACAGATACGCAGTATTTT. The chain employs TRBV6-5 and TRBJ2-3; D is perhaps TRBD2 (5 bases). Trimming pared 4 bases from V and 0 bases from J, leaving 14 bases between. The CDR3 has 16 residues. The germline V gene encodes CDR1 MNHEY and CDR2 SVGAGI.

CDR3 nucleotide sequence: TGTGCCAGCAGCCAGCTAGCGGGAGGGATAGGGACCCAGTACTTC. Translated, it gives CASSQLAGGIGTQYF. The chain links TRBV5-6 to TRBJ2-5, with 12 bases aligning to TRBD2. The germline V gene encodes CDR1 SGHDT and CDR2 YYEEEE. V dropped 4 bases and J dropped 7; count of bases not matched to a gene: 8. This CDR3 has 15 residues. Full variable domain (rest looked up from reference TRBV5-6 and TRBJ2-5): DAGVTQSPTHLIKTRGQQVTLRCSPKSGHDTVSWYQQALGQGPQFIFQYYEEEERQRGNFPDRFSGHQFPNYSSELNVNALLLGDSALYLCASSQLAGGIGTQYFGPGTRLLVL.

The V call is TRBV11-2, the J call TRBJ1-4, with D hard to call. The CDR3 sequence is 15 residues long. V was trimmed by 4 bases and J by 7 bases, leaving 16 bases between them. Germline V gene data show CDR1 as SGHAT and CDR2 as FQNNGV. Written as DNA, the CDR3 is TGTGCCAGCAGCTCAAGGAGTACCCAAACTGAAAAACTGTTTTTT. Its translation: CASSSRSTQTEKLFF.

The rearrangement uses TRBV29-1 and TRBJ1-2; the D is unclear. The germline V and J ends were trimmed by 4 bases and 4 bases, with 16 bases remaining between them. Germline V gene lookup returns CDR1 SQVTM and CDR2 ANQGSEA. The CDR3 is 14 amino acids. The CDR3 sequence is CSVVPGPTTYGYTF. The DNA of the CDR3 is TGCAGCGTTGTACCTGGGCCAACCACCTATGGCTACACCTTC.